The entry that follows covers one TCR beta chain sequence. The data originate from a study of radiotherapy plus CTLA-4 blockade in lung cancer. CDR3 length: 13 amino acids. V was trimmed by 8 bases and J by 5 bases, leaving 13 bases between them. Germline V gene lookup returns CDR1 MNHNY and CDR2 SVGAGI (reference sequence). TCRdb's copy holds only in-frame clones and misses some; the assay was immunoSEQ multiplex PCR. The sample has fewer than 55,000 clones, 85% seen once. This receptor was obtained from a human donor with non-small cell lung cancer whose response to radiotherapy plus ipilimumab could not be evaluated. This chain uses TRBV6-6 with TRBJ2-1; tentative D call: TRBD1 (6 bases). This specimen consisted of peripheral blood, obtained from a patient treated with radiotherapy plus ipilimumab. The DNA for the CDR3 is TGTGCCAGCTACAACAGGGATGACAATGAGCAGTTCTTC. It is translated as CASYNRDDNEQFF.